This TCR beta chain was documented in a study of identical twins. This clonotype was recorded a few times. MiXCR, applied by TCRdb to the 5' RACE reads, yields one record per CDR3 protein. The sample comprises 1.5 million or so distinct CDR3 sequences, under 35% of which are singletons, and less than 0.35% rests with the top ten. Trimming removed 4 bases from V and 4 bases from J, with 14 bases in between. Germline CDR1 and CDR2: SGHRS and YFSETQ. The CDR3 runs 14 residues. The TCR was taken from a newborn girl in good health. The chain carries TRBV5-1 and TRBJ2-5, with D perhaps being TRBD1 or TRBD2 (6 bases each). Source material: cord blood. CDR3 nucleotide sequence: TGCGCCAGCAGCCCGTATTGGGGGGCAGAGACCCAGTACTTC. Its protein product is CASSPYWGAETQYF.